This T cell receptor beta chain was captured by sequencing in a study of T cells in women clearing cervical HPV infection. Study information: Women with histologically confirmed HPV16-related CIN3 or worse, 2 with invasive cancer, served as cases.

Genomic DNA, averaging around 1,200 ng per sample, yielded TCR beta CDR3 via immunoSEQ. Assay used: immunoSEQ multiplex PCR; TCRdb lists only in-frame clones, some missing. The sample has some 32,000 clones. As regards this clone: Antigen: not known. The missing CDR3 end, 3 residues past where the read stops, is filled in from the germline J gene.

Trimming shortened V by 3 bases and J by 4 bases, and 15 bases separated the two germline ends. CDR3 length equals 14 residues. Germline CDR1 reads DFQATT; CDR2 reads SNEGSKA (reference sequence). Study observations and caveats: Repertoire richness, not evenness, was significantly elevated in CIN3+ cases versus controls. Effector/memory and HPV-specific T cells were not isolated, and association timing is unknown.

The sequence derives from a woman between 18 and 70 years old with a cervical HPV16 infection that either progressed to CIN3+ or cleared (not recorded which). Specimen: blood buffy coat. This sequence joins TRBV20-1 and TRBJ1-2; TRBD1 might be the D (5 bases). Here the CDR3 reads CSASAGTPSYGYTF. CDR3 bases read: TGCAGTGCTAGCGCGGGGACTCCTAGCTATGGC.